Listed below are T cell receptor beta chains from one sample, sequenced in a study of T cell changes during pregnancy in multiple sclerosis. The method was immunoSEQ multiplex PCR; TCRdb's version includes in-frame clones alone and lacks a portion of them. This table has 65,000 to 85,000 clones, more than 85% appearing once. The material sequenced was peripheral blood, taken in the second trimester of pregnancy. These receptors all come from a female donor with multiple sclerosis, enrolled in a pregnancy study. CDR3s include the opening cysteine and the closing phenylalanine or tryptophan. Fields, in order: V gene, D gene, J gene, clone size, CDR3 protein, CDR3 DNA. D genes are given only for firm matches. The size of a clone is reported for some rows only, either as once, few or many, or as a class for expanded clones.

TRBV6-5	TRBD1	TRBJ2-5	once	CASSYGQRTGQETQYF	TGTGCCAGCAGTTACGGACAAAGGACAGGACAAGAGACCCAGTACTTC
TRBV10-2	.	TRBJ2-2	once	CASSDSSSVGTGELFF	TGCGCCAGCAGTGATAGTAGCTCGGTTGGGACCGGGGAGCTGTTTTTT
TRBV7-2	TRBD2	TRBJ2-2	.	CASSLASYWIAGGHTGELFF	TGTGCCAGCAGCTTAGCCTCCTACTGGATAGCGGGAGGGCACACCGGGGAGCTGTTTTTT
TRBV7-2	.	TRBJ2-1	once	CASSAGLLDPYNEQFF	TGTGCCAGCAGCGCCGGACTCCTCGACCCTTACAATGAGCAGTTCTTC
TRBV6-1	TRBD1	TRBJ2-2	.	CASRTGDHTGELFF	TGTGCCAGCCGGACAGGGGACCACACCGGGGAGCTGTTTTTT
TRBV29-1	.	TRBJ2-2	.	CSVVGPTNTGELFF	TGCAGCGTTGTCGGTCCAACGAACACCGGGGAGCTGTTTTTT
TRBV7-3	.	TRBJ2-5	.	CASSKDRLAETQYF	TGTGCCAGCAGCAAGGATCGACTGGCGGAGACCCAGTACTTC
TRBV6-1	.	TRBJ1-1	.	CASSEDAYLRTEAFF	TGTGCCAGCAGTGAAGATGCATACTTGAGAACTGAAGCTTTCTTT
TRBV12-5	TRBD1	TRBJ2-6	once	CASGLVLVGGRGANVLTF	TGTGCTAGTGGTTTGGTACTTGTAGGGGGCCGTGGGGCCAACGTCCTGACTTTC
TRBV7-2	.	TRBJ2-5	once	CASSPQRSPGGTQYF	TGTGCCAGCAGCCCCCAGCGGTCACCCGGAGGGACCCAGTACTTC
TRBV5-1	.	TRBJ2-6	.	CASSLGSQGGSSGANVLTF	TGCGCCAGCAGCCTGGGTTCTCAGGGGGGAAGCTCTGGGGCCAACGTCCTGACTTTC
TRBV13	TRBD2	TRBJ2-3	.	CASSLKTSGGAGDTQYF	TGTGCCAGCAGCTTAAAGACTAGCGGGGGCGCAGGGGATACGCAGTATTTT
TRBV4-3	TRBD1	TRBJ1-1	.	CASRLVRGLETEAFF	TGCGCCAGCAGATTAGTCAGGGGGCTGGAGACTGAAGCTTTCTTT
TRBV4-1	TRBD1	TRBJ1-5	.	CASSQSDRGGQPQHF	TGCGCCAGCAGCCAATCCGACAGGGGGGGTCAGCCCCAGCATTTT
TRBV7-8	TRBD2	TRBJ2-3	.	CASSSKLAGGGDTQYF	TGTGCCAGCAGCTCAAAACTAGCGGGGGGGGGAGATACGCAGTATTTT
TRBV6-5	.	TRBJ2-4	.	CASSSQGNIQYF	TGTGCCAGCAGTTCACAGGGAAACATTCAGTACTTC
TRBV28	TRBD1	TRBJ2-2	.	CASSLGQGANTGELFF	TGTGCCAGCAGTTTAGGGCAGGGGGCGAACACCGGGGAGCTGTTTTTT
TRBV27	TRBD1	TRBJ1-5	.	CASSPRQGRSQPQHF	TGTGCCAGCAGTCCGAGACAGGGAAGGTCTCAGCCCCAGCATTTT
TRBV5-1	.	TRBJ1-2	.	CASSSRSGWDGYTF	TGCGCCAGCAGCTCCCGGTCCGGGTGGGATGGCTACACCTTC
TRBV4-2	TRBD1	TRBJ2-7	.	CASSQDWAGQGSYEQYF	TGTGCCAGCAGCCAAGATTGGGCAGGACAGGGGTCCTACGAGCAGTACTTC
TRBV7-3	.	TRBJ2-1	.	CASSLAGTSDEQFF	TGTGCCAGCAGCTTAGCCGGGACATCGGATGAGCAGTTCTTC
TRBV4-2	.	TRBJ1-5	.	CASSQDWRSNQPQHF	TGTGCCAGCAGCCAAGATTGGCGGAGCAATCAGCCCCAGCATTTT
TRBV4-2	TRBD2	TRBJ2-1	once	CASSQVAGGLYNEQFF	TGTGCCAGCAGCCAAGTAGCGGGGGGTCTCTACAATGAGCAGTTCTTC
TRBV6-5	.	TRBJ2-1	.	CASSLLGGNEQFF	TGTGCCAGCAGCCTCCTAGGGGGAAATGAGCAGTTCTTC
TRBV9	TRBD2	TRBJ2-2	.	CASSTRLAVNTGELFF	TGTGCCAGCAGCACAAGACTAGCGGTTAACACCGGGGAGCTGTTTTTT
TRBV5-1	TRBD1	TRBJ2-6	once	CASSRVPGQGKLIGANVLTF	TGCGCCAGCAGTCGAGTTCCGGGACAGGGAAAACTAATTGGGGCCAACGTCCTGACTTTC
TRBV2	.	TRBJ1-6	.	CASSAETVNSPLHF	TGTGCCAGCAGTGCCGAGACAGTTAATTCACCCCTCCACTTT
TRBV2	TRBD1	TRBJ1-3	.	CASRAGTGVFGNTIYF	TGTGCCAGCAGGGCCGGGACAGGGGTGTTCGGAAACACCATATATTTT
TRBV6-5	.	TRBJ2-7	.	CASSRGGSSYEQYF	TGTGCCAGCAGCAGGGGTGGGAGCTCCTACGAGCAGTACTTC
TRBV7-2	TRBD2	TRBJ2-7	once	CASSWGVSGGPYEQYF	TGTGCCAGCAGCTGGGGTGTTAGCGGGGGGCCCTACGAGCAGTACTTC
TRBV7-9	.	TRBJ1-2	.	CASSDGGTHYGYTF	TGTGCCAGCAGCGATGGGGGGACCCACTATGGCTACACCTTC
TRBV6-6	.	TRBJ2-7	.	CASSTEGGPYEQYF	TGTGCCAGCAGTACCGAGGGCGGGCCCTACGAGCAGTACTTC
TRBV11-1	TRBD1	TRBJ2-5	.	CASSLGQGEQETQYF	TGTGCCAGCAGCTTAGGACAGGGGGAGCAAGAGACCCAGTACTTC
TRBV18	.	TRBJ1-5	.	CASSPDVRQPQHF	TGTGCCAGCTCACCAGATGTACGGCAGCCCCAGCATTTT
TRBV5-1	.	TRBJ2-1	.	CASSLAYPGNEQFF	TGCGCCAGCAGCTTGGCCTACCCGGGCAATGAGCAGTTCTTC
TRBV30	.	TRBJ1-1	few	CAWSLLGNTEAFF	TGTGCCTGGAGCTTACTCGGGAACACTGAAGCTTTCTTT
TRBV4-2	.	TRBJ1-1	.	CASSQDWGRGTEAFF	TGTGCCAGCAGCCAAGATTGGGGAAGGGGGACTGAAGCTTTCTTT
TRBV7-2	.	TRBJ1-3	.	CASSWDGGSSGNTIYF	TGTGCCAGCAGCTGGGACGGGGGAAGCTCTGGAAACACCATATATTTT
TRBV7-2	TRBD2	TRBJ2-1	.	CASKGTSGGNEQFF	TGTGCCAGCAAAGGGACTAGCGGGGGGAATGAGCAGTTCTTC
TRBV11-1	.	TRBJ2-1	.	CASSPSRAAFYNEQFF	TGTGCCAGCAGCCCCTCAAGAGCGGCTTTTTACAATGAGCAGTTCTTC
TRBV4-2	TRBD1	TRBJ1-2	.	CASSQDPTGSGYTF	TGTGCCAGCAGCCAAGACCCGACAGGGTCAGGCTACACCTTC
TRBV5-1	.	TRBJ2-5	.	CASSLVRGKETQYF	TGCGCCAGCAGCTTGGTTCGGGGAAAAGAGACCCAGTACTTC
TRBV6-1	TRBD1	TRBJ2-7	.	CASNPDRGGYEQYF	TGTGCCAGCAACCCGGACAGGGGCGGGTACGAGCAGTACTTC
TRBV27	TRBD2	TRBJ2-3	.	CASSFERGSTDTQYF	TGTGCCAGCAGTTTTGAGCGGGGAAGCACAGATACGCAGTATTTT
TRBV7-2	.	TRBJ1-2	.	CASSPTGGYTF	TGTGCCAGCAGCCCGACAGGTGGCTACACCTTC
TRBV12-5	TRBD1	TRBJ1-5	few	CASAGDRGQPQHF	TGTGCTAGCGCTGGGGACAGGGGTCAGCCCCAGCATTTT
TRBV4-3	.	TRBJ2-7	.	CASSQDTQVSYEQYF	TGCGCCAGCAGCCAAGACACCCAGGTTTCCTACGAGCAGTACTTC
TRBV19	.	TRBJ1-3	.	CASTGLASGNTIYF	TGTGCCAGTACAGGTCTTGCCTCTGGAAACACCATATATTTT
TRBV19	.	TRBJ2-3	.	CASSIQDTQYF	TGTGCCAGTAGTATCCAAGATACGCAGTATTTT
TRBV7-9	TRBD2	TRBJ2-1	.	CASSSLAGDYNEQFF	TGTGCCAGCAGCTCTCTAGCGGGGGATTACAATGAGCAGTTCTTC
TRBV19	TRBD1	TRBJ2-1	.	CASSIGGTGGEDEQFF	TGTGCCAGTAGTATAGGTGGGACAGGGGGGGAGGATGAGCAGTTCTTC
TRBV27	.	TRBJ1-5	.	CASRKGGFGGNQPQHF	TGTGCCAGCCGAAAAGGAGGGTTTGGTGGCAATCAGCCCCAGCATTTT
TRBV5-1	TRBD2	TRBJ2-1	.	CASSVLAGGQNEQFF	TGCGCCAGCAGCGTACTAGCGGGGGGGCAGAATGAGCAGTTCTTC
TRBV6-6	TRBD1	TRBJ1-1	.	CASSYSGQGAGAFF	TGTGCCAGCAGTTACTCGGGACAGGGGGCCGGAGCTTTCTTT
TRBV9	.	TRBJ2-7	.	CASSVEGQGSYEQYF	TGTGCCAGCAGCGTAGAGGGCCAGGGTTCCTACGAGCAGTACTTC
TRBV5-1	TRBD1	TRBJ1-3	.	CASSPWDSSGNTIYF	TGCGCCAGCAGCCCATGGGACAGCTCTGGAAACACCATATATTTT
TRBV19	TRBD1	TRBJ1-3	once	CASRRQGANTIYF	TGTGCCAGTAGGCGGCAGGGGGCGAACACCATATATTTT